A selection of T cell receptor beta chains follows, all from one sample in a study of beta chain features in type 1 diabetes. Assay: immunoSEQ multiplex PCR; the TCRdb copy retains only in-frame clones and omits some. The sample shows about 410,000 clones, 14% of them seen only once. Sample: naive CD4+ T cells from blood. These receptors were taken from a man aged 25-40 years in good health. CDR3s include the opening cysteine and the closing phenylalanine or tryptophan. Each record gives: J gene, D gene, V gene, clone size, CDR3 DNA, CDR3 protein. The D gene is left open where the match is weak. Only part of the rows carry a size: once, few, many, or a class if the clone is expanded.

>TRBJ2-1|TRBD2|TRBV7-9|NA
TGTGCCAGCAGCTCCATCATGACAGCGGGGGCATCCTCCAATGAGCAGTTCTTC
CASSSIMTAGASSNEQFF
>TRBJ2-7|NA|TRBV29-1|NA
TGCAGCGTTGGTGAAGGAAGATACGAGCAGTACTTC
CSVGEGRYEQYF
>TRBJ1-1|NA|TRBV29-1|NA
TGCAGCGTGGGAGGGTGGGCCAGAACCGTGAACACTGAAGCTTTCTTT
CSVGGWARTVNTEAFF
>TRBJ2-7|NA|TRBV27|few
TGTGCCAGCAGCCTGACAAGCCGGTTGAGCTACGAGCAGTACTTC
CASSLTSRLSYEQYF
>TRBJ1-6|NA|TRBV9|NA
TGTGCCAGCAGCGTAGCGTCCCCACAGGGTTATAATTCACCCCTCCACTTT
CASSVASPQGYNSPLHF
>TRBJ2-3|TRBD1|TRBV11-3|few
TGTGCCAGCAGCTCCGAGGGGGCAGGACAGACTAGCACAGATACGCAGTATTTT
CASSSEGAGQTSTDTQYF
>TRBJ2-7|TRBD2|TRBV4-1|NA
TGCGCCAGCAGCCAATATCAGTTCGGACTAGCGGGGGAATATTACGAGCAGTACTTC
CASSQYQFGLAGEYYEQYF
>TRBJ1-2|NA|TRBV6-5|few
TGTGCCAGCAGGGACACCGACTATGGCTACACCTTC
CASRDTDYGYTF
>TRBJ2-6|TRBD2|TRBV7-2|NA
TGTGCCAGCAGTCGAGTGCTAGCGGGGGCCTCCTCTGGGGCCAACGTCCTGACTTTC
CASSRVLAGASSGANVLTF
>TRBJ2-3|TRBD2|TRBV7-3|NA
TGTGCCAGCAGCCCACAAGGACTAGTCACAGATACGCAGTATTTT
CASSPQGLVTDTQYF
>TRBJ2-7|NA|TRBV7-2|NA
TGTGCCAGCAGCCCGGACAGTCTCGGGGAGCAGTACTTC
CASSPDSLGEQYF
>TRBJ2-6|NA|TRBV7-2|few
TGTGCCAGCAGCTTAAACACAGGCTCTGGGGCCAACGTCCTGACTTTC
CASSLNTGSGANVLTF
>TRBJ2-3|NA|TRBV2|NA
TGTGCCAGCAGTGATTCCTCAGATACGCAGTATTTT
CASSDSSDTQYF
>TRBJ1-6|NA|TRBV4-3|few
TGCGCCAGCAGCCAATACCTCCCAGGACCGAAACCATGGGCACCCCTCCACTTT
CASSQYLPGPKPWAPLHF
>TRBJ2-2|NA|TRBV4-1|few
TGCGCCAGCAGCCAGGGACGGAGCCCGAACACCGGGGAGCTGTTTTTT
CASSQGRSPNTGELFF
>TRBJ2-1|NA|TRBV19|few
TGTGCCAGTCAGGCAGATCGACGGTTGAAGTTCTTC
CASQADRRLKFF
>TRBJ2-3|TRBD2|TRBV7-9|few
TGTGCCAGCAGTTCGACTAGCGGGAGGTCTAATACGCAGTATTTT
CASSSTSGRSNTQYF
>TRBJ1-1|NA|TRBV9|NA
TGTGCCAGCAGCGTAGATCTAGAATGGACTGAAGCTTTCTTT
CASSVDLEWTEAFF
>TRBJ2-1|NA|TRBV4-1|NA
TGCGCCAGCAGCCAAGACCGGGGGCAGTTCTTC
CASSQDRGQFF
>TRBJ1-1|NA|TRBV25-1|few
TGTGCCAGCAGTGAATGGGCCCTCAAGGGGGACACTGAAGCTTTCTTT
CASSEWALKGDTEAFF
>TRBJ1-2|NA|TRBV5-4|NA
TGTGCCAGCAGCTTCCAAATGGATGGCTACACCTTC
CASSFQMDGYTF
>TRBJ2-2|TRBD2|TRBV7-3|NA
TGTGCCAGCAGCTCAGGACTAGCAGGCGGGGAGCTGTTTTTT
CASSSGLAGGELFF
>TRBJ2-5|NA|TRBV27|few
TGTGCCAGCAGTTTACTAGGACGAGCTGAACAAGAGACCCAGTACTTC
CASSLLGRAEQETQYF
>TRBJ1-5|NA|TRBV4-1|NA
TGCGCCAGCAGCCAGAGTGGGGGGCTGGAACAGCCCCAGCATTTT
CASSQSGGLEQPQHF
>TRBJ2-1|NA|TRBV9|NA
TGTGCCAGCAGCGTGAGAGGCGGGGACAAAACCTACAATGAGCAGTTCTTC
CASSVRGGDKTYNEQFF
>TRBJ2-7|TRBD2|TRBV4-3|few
TGCGCCAGCAGCCAGGGACTAGCGCCGATCTACGAGCAGTACTTC
CASSQGLAPIYEQYF
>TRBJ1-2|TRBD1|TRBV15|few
TGTGCCACCAGCAGAGATCGTTTTCCGACAGGGGACGACTACACCTTC
CATSRDRFPTGDDYTF
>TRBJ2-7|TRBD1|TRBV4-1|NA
TGCGCCAGCAGCCACAATCTCGGCCGGACAGGGGCCTACGAGCAGTACTTC
CASSHNLGRTGAYEQYF
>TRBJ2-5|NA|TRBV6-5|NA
TGTGCCAGCACTAGACTGGAGTCGAGGACCCAGTACTTC
CASTRLESRTQYF
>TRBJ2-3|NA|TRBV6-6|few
TGTGCCAGCAGTCCCTACCGGGACACGCAGTATTTT
CASSPYRDTQYF
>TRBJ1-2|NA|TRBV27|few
TGTGCCAGCAGGAATAGGGGAGTTTATGGCTACACCTTC
CASRNRGVYGYTF
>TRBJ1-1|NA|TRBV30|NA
TGTGCCTGCATCTCTGGGGGCACCGACGCTCCTGAAGCTTTCTTT
CACISGGTDAPEAFF
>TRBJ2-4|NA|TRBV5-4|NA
TGTGCCAGCAGTTCTCAAGCTTCTCTAGCCAAAAACATTCAGTACTTC
CASSSQASLAKNIQYF
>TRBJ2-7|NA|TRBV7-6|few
TGTGCCAGCAGCTTGGGGCAGGGGACCTACGAGCAGTACTTC
CASSLGQGTYEQYF
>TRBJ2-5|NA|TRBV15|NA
TGTGCCACCAGCAGAGAGGGGTCGGAGACCCAGTACTTC
CATSREGSETQYF
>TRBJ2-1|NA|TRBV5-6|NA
TGTGCCAGCAGCTCGGAGGCGCCGAGGGAAGATGAGCAGTTCTTC
CASSSEAPREDEQFF
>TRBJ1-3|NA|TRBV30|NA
TGTGCCTGGAGTGTTTCCCCTGGAAACACCATATATTTT
CAWSVSPGNTIYF
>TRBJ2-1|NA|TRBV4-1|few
TGCGCCAGCAGCCACCCCGTGAGGAGAGATGAGCAGTTCTTC
CASSHPVRRDEQFF